This TCR beta chain was sequenced during a study of blood T cells in healthy people across ages. Through a sample-barcoded 5' primer and a J-beta primer mix, a second PCR was run for roughly 7 to 12 cycles. TCRdb reprocessed the 5' RACE reads via MiXCR and lists one record per CDR3 protein. The top ten clones hold 20% to 25% of a sample with about 970,000 distinct CDR3 sequences, 45% to 60% of them seen once. Ten milliliters of peripheral blood were drawn from each donor. The CDR3 spans 16 residues. Germline loops: CDR1 DFQATT, CDR2 SNEGSKA (reference sequence). J lost 3 bases, V lost 6 bases, and 12 bases had no gene match. The sample holds a few counts of this clonotype. Its antigen is unidentified. General study results and limits: Fewer expanded clones and more diversity marked long-lived versus aged donors.

What was sequenced was blood. This receptor was obtained from a woman aged 55-70 years in good health. The chain couples TRBV20-1 to TRBJ2-3, with TRBD2 matching over 10 bases. DNA for the CDR3: TGCAGTGCCCAGATTCCTAGCGGGAGTAGGACAGATACGCAGTATTTT. Translating gives CSAQIPSGSRTDTQYF.